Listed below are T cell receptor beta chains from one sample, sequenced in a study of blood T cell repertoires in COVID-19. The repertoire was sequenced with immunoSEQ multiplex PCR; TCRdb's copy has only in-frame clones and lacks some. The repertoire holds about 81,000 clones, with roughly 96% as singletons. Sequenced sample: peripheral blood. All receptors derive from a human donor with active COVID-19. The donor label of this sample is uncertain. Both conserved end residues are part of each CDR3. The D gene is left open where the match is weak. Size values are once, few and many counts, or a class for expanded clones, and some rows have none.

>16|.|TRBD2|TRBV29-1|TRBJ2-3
TGCAGCGTTCCGCTTAGCGGACTAGTGGGCCCAGATACGCAGTATTTT
CSVPLSGLVGPDTQYF
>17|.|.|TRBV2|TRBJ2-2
TGTGCCAGCAGCTCCTTTAGCGGAACCAGGAACACCGGGGAGCTGTTTTTT
CASSSFSGTRNTGELFF
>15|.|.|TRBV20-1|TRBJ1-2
TGCAGTGCTAGTCAGTCCGGGGGGGTAAACTATGGCTACACCTTC
CSASQSGGVNYGYTF
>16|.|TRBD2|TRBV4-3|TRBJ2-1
TGCGCCAGCAGCCACGGGGGACTAGCGGGAGGGTATGAGCAGTTCTTC
CASSHGGLAGGYEQFF
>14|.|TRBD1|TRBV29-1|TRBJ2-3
TGCAGCGTTGCCCCGGGACAGCGCACAGATACGCAGTATTTT
CSVAPGQRTDTQYF
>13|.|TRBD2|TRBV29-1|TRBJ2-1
TGCAGCGTTGGGACTAGCGGGAGGAATGAGCAGTTCTTC
CSVGTSGRNEQFF
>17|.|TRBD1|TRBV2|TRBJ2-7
TGTGCCAGCAAAGCGAGACCGGGGACAGGGTTTTCCTACGAGCAGTACTTC
CASKARPGTGFSYEQYF
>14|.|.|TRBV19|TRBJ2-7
TGTGCCAGTAGTACGGACGGGGTTGACTACGAGCAGTACTTC
CASSTDGVDYEQYF
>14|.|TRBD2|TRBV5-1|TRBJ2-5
TGCGCCAGCAGGTCGCTGGGGGGGTCAGAGACCCAGTACTTC
CASRSLGGSETQYF
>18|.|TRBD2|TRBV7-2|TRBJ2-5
TGTGCCAGCAGCCCACTCGGACTAGCGGGAGGGGGTCAAGAGACCCAGTACTTC
CASSPLGLAGGGQETQYF
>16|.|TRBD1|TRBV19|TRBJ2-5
TGTGCCAGTAGTATAGGCCCCGGGACAGGGAGGGAGACCCAGTACTTC
CASSIGPGTGRETQYF
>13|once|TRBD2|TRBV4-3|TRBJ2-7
TGCGCCAGCAGCCCCCTAGCGGGCTGGGAGCAGTACTTC
CASSPLAGWEQYF
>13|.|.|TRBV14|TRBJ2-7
TGTGCCAGCAGCCAAGGGGGAGGACTCGAGCAGTACTTC
CASSQGGGLEQYF
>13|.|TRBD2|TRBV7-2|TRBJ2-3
TGTGCCAGCAGCCGGACTAGTGCTGATACGCAGTATTTT
CASSRTSADTQYF
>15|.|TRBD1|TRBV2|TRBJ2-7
TGTGCCAGCAGACCCGACAGGGGGCCCTCCTACGAGCAGTACTTC
CASRPDRGPSYEQYF